Below, 13 T cell receptor beta chains from the same sample are listed, as sequenced in a study of OX40 agonist ivuxolimab in advanced cancers. Assay: immunoSEQ multiplex PCR; the TCRdb copy retains only in-frame clones and omits some. The data contain 80,000 or so clones, 90% to 95% of them singletons. Specimen: CD4+ or CD8+ T cells sorted from blood, collected in a trial of the OX40 agonist ivuxolimab. Every receptor here comes from an adult with an advanced solid tumor such as melanoma, head and neck, liver or kidney cancer.

The CDR3 protein is CASSRGDRAYEQYF. In nucleotides, the CDR3 is TGTGCCAGCAGCAGAGGGGACAGGGCCTACGAGCAGTACTTC. J is TRBJ2-7 and V is TRBV5-6; TRBD1 aligns across 9 bases. The CDR3 is 14 residues long. With 4 bases clipped from V and 2 bases from J, the junction kept 4 bases outside the gene matches. In germline, CDR1 is SGHDT, CDR2 YYEEEE.

The V call is TRBV7-2, the J call TRBJ1-4; weak D call: TRBD1 (6 bases). Trimming removed 2 bases from V and 6 bases from J, with 16 bases in between. CDR3 length: 16 amino acids. From germline, CDR1 is SGHTA and CDR2 FQGNSA. The CDR3 loop is CASSLYARGQYEKLFF. The DNA of the CDR3 is TGTGCCAGCAGCTTATATGCCAGGGGACAATATGAAAAACTGTTTTTT.

The rearrangement uses TRBV5-1 and TRBJ2-4; a weak D match, TRBD1 (6 bases). Trimming removed 3 bases from V and 1 base from J, with 8 bases in between. In germline, CDR1 is SGHRS, CDR2 YFSETQ. CDR3 length: 14 residues. Written as DNA, the CDR3 is TGCGCCAGCAGCTCCGACAGGGCCAAAAACATTCAGTACTTC. It translates to CASSSDRAKNIQYF.

This clone was seen once. The chain has TRBV7-3 and TRBJ2-2; maybe TRBD1 (6 bases). Trimming removed 5 bases at V and 0 bases at J, with 16 bases between. This CDR3 contains 17 residues. CDR1 and CDR2 (germline): SGHTA, FQGTGA. CDR3 in DNA: TGTGCCAGCAGCCCTGCCTTTGGGGGCTCGAACACCGGGGAGCTGTTTTTT. Translation: CASSPAFGGSNTGELFF.

The chain couples TRBV5-1 to TRBJ2-7, with 11 bases fitting TRBD2. This CDR3 comprises 15 residues. Losses at the gene ends were 0 bases for V and 5 bases for J; bases not matched to a gene: 4. Germline V gives CDR1 SGHRS, CDR2 YFSETQ. The CDR3 region is CASSLALAGENEQYF. The CDR3 nucleotides are TGCGCCAGCAGCTTGGCACTAGCGGGAGAAAACGAGCAGTACTTC.

V is TRBV7-9 and J is TRBJ2-5, with 12 bases aligning to TRBD2. V lost 1 base and J lost 4; bases outside the gene matches: 7. CDR1 is SEHNR, CDR2 FQNEAQ, per germline (reference sequence). The CDR3 spans 17 residues. The chain's CDR3 is CASSLGLAGGPGETQYF. CDR3 in DNA: TGTGCCAGCAGCTTAGGGCTAGCGGGAGGGCCGGGAGAGACCCAGTACTTC.

Note on this clone: This same CDR3 is encoded by further DNA sequences in the sample. This chain links TRBV18 with TRBJ1-4; 10 bases agree with TRBD1. V was pared by 3 bases and J by 6 bases, with 1 base of the junction left unmatched. CDR1 and CDR2 from the germline V gene are KGHSH and LQKENI. This CDR3 spans 14 amino acids. CDR3 sequence (DNA): TGTGCCAGCTCACCCGGGACAGGGGATGAAAAACTGTTTTTT. Translation: CASSPGTGDEKLFF.

V usage is TRBV7-2 and J usage is TRBJ2-5; D is ambiguous. With 3 bases removed from V and 4 bases from J, the gap between germline ends came to 3 bases. The CDR3 runs to 11 residues. Germline V gene data show CDR1 as SGHTA and CDR2 as FQGNSA. The CDR3 DNA sequence: TGTGCCAGCAGCTTCCGAGAGACCCAGTACTTC. This encodes CASSFRETQYF.

The V gene is TRBV6-5, the J gene TRBJ1-2; 8 positions agree with TRBD1. Unmatched junction bases numbered 5, after V lost 4 bases and J lost 4 bases. The CDR3 totals 14 residues. Germline V lookup: CDR1 MNHEY, CDR2 SVGAGI. This CDR3 reads CASSLPGQVYGYTF. The CDR3 DNA reads TGTGCCAGCAGTTTACCGGGACAGGTCTATGGCTACACCTTC.

The chain employs TRBV5-1 and TRBJ2-2; the D gene is possibly TRBD1 (6 bases). CDR1 is SGHRS, CDR2 YFSETQ, per germline. V was shortened by 0 bases and J by 7 bases, with 13 bases between the two germline ends. This CDR3 has 15 residues. The CDR3 loop is CASSLDSGGNGELFF. The DNA of the CDR3 is TGCGCCAGCAGCTTGGATTCTGGGGGCAACGGGGAGCTGTTTTTT.

The chain links TRBV6-4 to TRBJ1-6; maybe TRBD1 (5 bases). With 7 bases removed from V and 5 bases from J, the gap between germline ends came to 12 bases. The CDR3 has 14 residues. The germline V gene encodes CDR1 MRHNA and CDR2 SNTAGT. CDR3 bases: TGTGCCAGCAATTCCGGGACGAATAATTCACCCCTCCACTTT. Translating gives CASNSGTNNSPLHF.

The V gene is TRBV27, the J gene TRBJ1-1; D ambiguous. The CDR3 runs to 14 residues. Germline values: CDR1 MNHEY, CDR2 SMNVEV (reference sequence). Trimming took off 6 bases at V and 5 bases at J, with 16 bases between the two ends. The CDR3 nucleotides are TGTGCCAGCAGGATCCGAGAACGGGGAACTGAAGCTTTCTTT. It yields the protein CASRIRERGTEAFF.

This rearrangement joins TRBV27 to TRBJ2-5; D perhaps matches TRBD1 (5 bases). The ends were cut back, 0 bases at V and 1 base at J, with 9 bases in the middle. CDR3 length: 15 residues. CDR1 MNHEY and CDR2 SMNVEV come from the germline V gene (reference sequence). The CDR3 here is CASSLSGASQETQYF. In nucleotides, the CDR3 is TGTGCCAGCAGTTTATCTGGGGCCAGCCAAGAGACCCAGTACTTC.